This T cell receptor beta chain was obtained from a study of post-analysis software for immune sequencing data. Prepared libraries of TCR beta cDNA carried unique molecular identifiers. Once about 0.9 to 11 million T cells were used, about half a million cDNA molecules resulted. TCRdb recomputed calls from the PCR reads with MiXCR, one row per CDR3 protein. The sample has around 160,000 distinct CDR3 sequences, roughly 35% seen once; the top ten hold 25% to 35%. In the case of this clonotype: Its antigen is unidentified.

V lost 4 bases, J lost 8 bases, and 15 bases lay in between. This CDR3 is built from 14 residues. The V gene's germline CDR1 is SGHTA and CDR2 FQGTGA. Study-wide results and caveats: Strong co-clustering by F measure was evident for samples that had been prepared in the same batch.

The chain employs TRBV7-3 and TRBJ2-1, with unresolved D. This TCR was recovered from a girl aged 5-17 years with multiple sclerosis. Source: blood, taken after autologous hematopoietic stem cell transplantation. The CDR3 DNA reads as TGTGCCAGCAGCTCATATGGTTCCAATGATGAGCAGTTCTTC. This encodes CASSSYGSNDEQFF. The full variable domain, rest sourced from reference TRBV7-3 and TRBJ2-1, is GAGVSQTPSNKVTEKGKYVELRCDPISGHTALYWYRQSLGQGPEFLIYFQGTGAADDSGLPNDRFFAVRPEGSVSTLKIQRTERGDSAVYLCASSSYGSNDEQFFGPGTRLTVL.